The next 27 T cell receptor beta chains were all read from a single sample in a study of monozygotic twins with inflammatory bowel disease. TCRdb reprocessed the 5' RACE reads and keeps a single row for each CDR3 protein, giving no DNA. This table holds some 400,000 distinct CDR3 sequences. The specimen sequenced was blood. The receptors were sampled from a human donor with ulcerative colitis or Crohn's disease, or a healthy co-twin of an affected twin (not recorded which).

The CDR3: CASSGQGARGNQPQHF. This sequence joins TRBV6-1 and TRBJ1-5; TCRdb reports TRBD1, a call that lacks DNA to check it against. The CDR3 covers 16 residues. Germline V gene sequence: CDR1 MNHNS, CDR2 SASEGT.

CDR3 sequence reads: CASSLVQANNEKLFF. The chain joins TRBV5-1 to TRBJ1-4. CDR1 is SGHRS, CDR2 YFSETQ, per germline. The length of the CDR3 is 15 residues.

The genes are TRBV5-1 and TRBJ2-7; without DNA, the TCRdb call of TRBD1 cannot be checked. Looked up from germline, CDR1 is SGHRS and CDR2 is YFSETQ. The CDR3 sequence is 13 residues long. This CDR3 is CASTPGQQYEQYF. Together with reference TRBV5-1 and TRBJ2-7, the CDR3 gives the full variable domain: KAGVTQTPRYLIKTRGQQVTLSCSPISGHRSVSWYQQTPGQGLQFLFEYFSETQRNKGNFPGRFSGRQFSNSRSEMNVSTLELGDSALYLCASTPGQQYEQYFGPGTRLTVT.

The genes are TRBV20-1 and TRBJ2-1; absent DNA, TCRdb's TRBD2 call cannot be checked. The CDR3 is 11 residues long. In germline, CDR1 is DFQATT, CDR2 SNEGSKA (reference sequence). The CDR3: CSARDGPEGFF.

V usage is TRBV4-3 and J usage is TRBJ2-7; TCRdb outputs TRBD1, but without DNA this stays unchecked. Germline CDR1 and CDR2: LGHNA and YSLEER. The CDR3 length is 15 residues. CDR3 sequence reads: CASSQEPLQGTEQYF.

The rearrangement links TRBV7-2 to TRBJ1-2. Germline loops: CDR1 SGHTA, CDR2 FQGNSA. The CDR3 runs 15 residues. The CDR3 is CASSQAAGANYGYTF. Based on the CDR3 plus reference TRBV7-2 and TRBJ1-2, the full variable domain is GAGVSQSPSNKVTEKGKDVELRCDPISGHTALYWYRQSLGQGLEFLIYFQGNSAPDKSGLPSDRFSAERTGGSVSTLTIQRTQQEDSAVYLCASSQAAGANYGYTFGSGTRLTVV.

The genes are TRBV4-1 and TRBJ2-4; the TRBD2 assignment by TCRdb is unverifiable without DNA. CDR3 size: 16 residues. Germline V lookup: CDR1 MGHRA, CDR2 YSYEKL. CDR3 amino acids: CASSLGPEDVKNIQYF.

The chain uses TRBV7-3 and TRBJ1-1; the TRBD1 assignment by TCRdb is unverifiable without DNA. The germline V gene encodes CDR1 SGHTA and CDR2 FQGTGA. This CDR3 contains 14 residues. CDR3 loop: CASSHGTGGTEAFF. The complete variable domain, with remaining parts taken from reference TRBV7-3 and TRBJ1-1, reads GAGVSQTPSNKVTEKGKYVELRCDPISGHTALYWYRQSLGQGPEFLIYFQGTGAADDSGLPNDRFFAVRPEGSVSTLKIQRTERGDSAVYLCASSHGTGGTEAFFGQGTRLTVV.

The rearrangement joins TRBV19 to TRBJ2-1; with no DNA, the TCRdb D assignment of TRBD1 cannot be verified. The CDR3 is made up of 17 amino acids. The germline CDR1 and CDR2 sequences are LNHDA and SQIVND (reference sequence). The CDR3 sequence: CASSIQGVRSSYNEQFF.

The CDR3 reads CAWRVGVTNEQFF. V usage is TRBV30 and J usage is TRBJ2-1; lacking DNA, the TRBD2 call made by TCRdb goes unchecked. The CDR3 has 13 amino acids. Germline CDR1 is GTSNPN and CDR2 is SVGIG (reference sequence).

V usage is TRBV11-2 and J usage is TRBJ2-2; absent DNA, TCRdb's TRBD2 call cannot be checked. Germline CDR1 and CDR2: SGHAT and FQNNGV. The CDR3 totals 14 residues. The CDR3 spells CASSLQPEGGELFF.

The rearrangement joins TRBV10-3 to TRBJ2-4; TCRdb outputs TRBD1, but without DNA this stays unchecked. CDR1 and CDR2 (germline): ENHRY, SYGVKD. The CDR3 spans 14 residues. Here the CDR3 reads CATTGDLAKNIQYF.

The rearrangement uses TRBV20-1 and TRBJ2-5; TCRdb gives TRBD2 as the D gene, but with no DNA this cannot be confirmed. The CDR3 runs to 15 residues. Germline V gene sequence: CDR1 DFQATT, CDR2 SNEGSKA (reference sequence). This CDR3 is CSASSPASGEETQYF.

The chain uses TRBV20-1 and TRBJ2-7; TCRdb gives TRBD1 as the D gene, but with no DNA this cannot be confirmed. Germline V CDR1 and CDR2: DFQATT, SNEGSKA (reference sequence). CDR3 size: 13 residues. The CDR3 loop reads CSAQGQTVHEQYF.

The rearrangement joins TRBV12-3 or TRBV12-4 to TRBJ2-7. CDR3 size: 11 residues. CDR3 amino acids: CASSLGAEQYF.

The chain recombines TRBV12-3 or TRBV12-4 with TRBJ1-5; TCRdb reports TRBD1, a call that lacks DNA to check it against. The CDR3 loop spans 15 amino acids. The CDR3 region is CASSPGQGNNQPQHF.

CDR3 loop: CASSPTGLDYGYTF. The rearrangement links TRBV7-9 to TRBJ1-2. The CDR3 is 14 residues long. Germline values: CDR1 SEHNR, CDR2 FQNEAQ (reference sequence).

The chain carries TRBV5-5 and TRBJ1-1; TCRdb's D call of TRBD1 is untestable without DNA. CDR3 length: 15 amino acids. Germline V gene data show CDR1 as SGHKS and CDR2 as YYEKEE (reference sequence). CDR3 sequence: CASSFRGLRNTEAFF.

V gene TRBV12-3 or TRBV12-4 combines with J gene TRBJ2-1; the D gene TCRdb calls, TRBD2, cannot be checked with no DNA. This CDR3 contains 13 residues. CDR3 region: CASSGGEGNEQFF.

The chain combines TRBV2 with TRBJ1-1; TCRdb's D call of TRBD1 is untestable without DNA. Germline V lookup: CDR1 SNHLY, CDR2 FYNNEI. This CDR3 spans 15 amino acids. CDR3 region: CASSEEQGRVAEAFF.

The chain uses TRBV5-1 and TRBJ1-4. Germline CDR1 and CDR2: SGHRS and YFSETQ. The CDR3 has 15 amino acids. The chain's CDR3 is CASSIGPLPNEKLFF.

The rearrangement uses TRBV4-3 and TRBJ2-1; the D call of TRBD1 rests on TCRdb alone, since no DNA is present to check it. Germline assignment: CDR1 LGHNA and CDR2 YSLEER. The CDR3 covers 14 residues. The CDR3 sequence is CASSQEHGAFEQFF.

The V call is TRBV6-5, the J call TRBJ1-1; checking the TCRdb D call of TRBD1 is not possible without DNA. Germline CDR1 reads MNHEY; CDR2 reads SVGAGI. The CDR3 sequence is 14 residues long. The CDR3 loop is CASSYSFQGGEAFF.

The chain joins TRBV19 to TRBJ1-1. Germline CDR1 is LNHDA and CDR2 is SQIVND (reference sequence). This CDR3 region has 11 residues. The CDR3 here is CASRKRGEAFF. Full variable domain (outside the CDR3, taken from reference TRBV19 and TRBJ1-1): DGGITQSPKYLFRKEGQNVTLSCEQNLNHDAMYWYRQDPGQGLRLIYYSQIVNDFQKGDIAEGYSVSREKKESFPLTVTSAQKNPTAFYLCASRKRGEAFFGQGTRLTVV.

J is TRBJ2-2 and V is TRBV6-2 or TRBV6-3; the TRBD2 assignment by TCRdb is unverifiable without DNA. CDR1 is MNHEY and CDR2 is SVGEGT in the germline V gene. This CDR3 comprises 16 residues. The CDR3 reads CASTRAGAQNTGELFF.

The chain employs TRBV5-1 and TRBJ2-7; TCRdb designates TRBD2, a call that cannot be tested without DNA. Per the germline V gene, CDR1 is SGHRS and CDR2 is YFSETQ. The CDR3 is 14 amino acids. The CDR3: CASSLSGGAYEQYF. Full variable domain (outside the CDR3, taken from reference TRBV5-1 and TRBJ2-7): KAGVTQTPRYLIKTRGQQVTLSCSPISGHRSVSWYQQTPGQGLQFLFEYFSETQRNKGNFPGRFSGRQFSNSRSEMNVSTLELGDSALYLCASSLSGGAYEQYFGPGTRLTVT.

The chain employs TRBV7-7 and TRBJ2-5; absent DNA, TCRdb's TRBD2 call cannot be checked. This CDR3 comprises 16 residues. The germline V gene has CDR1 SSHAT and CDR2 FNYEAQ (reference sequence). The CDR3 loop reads CASSLVPGRAQETQYF.